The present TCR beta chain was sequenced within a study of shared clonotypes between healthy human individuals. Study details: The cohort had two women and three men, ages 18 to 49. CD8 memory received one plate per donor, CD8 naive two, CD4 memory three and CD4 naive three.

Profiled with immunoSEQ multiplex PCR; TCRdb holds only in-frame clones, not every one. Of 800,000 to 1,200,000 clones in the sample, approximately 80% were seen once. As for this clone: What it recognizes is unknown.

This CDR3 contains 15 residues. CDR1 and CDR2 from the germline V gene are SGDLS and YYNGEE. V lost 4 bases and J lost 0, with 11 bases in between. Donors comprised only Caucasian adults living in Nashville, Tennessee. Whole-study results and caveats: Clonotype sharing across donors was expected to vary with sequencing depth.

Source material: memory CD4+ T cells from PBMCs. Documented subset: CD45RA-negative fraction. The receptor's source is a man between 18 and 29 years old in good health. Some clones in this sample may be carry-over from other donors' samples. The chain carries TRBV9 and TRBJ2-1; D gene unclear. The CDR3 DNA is TGTGCCAGCAGCCTAGGGCTGAGCTCCTACAATGAGCAGTTCTTC. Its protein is CASSLGLSSYNEQFF.